Presented here are 28 T cell receptor beta chains from one specimen sequenced in a study of Ad26.COV2.S vaccination and SARS-CoV-2 variants. Sequencing used immunoSEQ multiplex PCR; TCRdb keeps in-frame clones, though not all of them. The table has some 350,000 clones, approximately 81% seen once. Treatment meaning: some 19 received Ad26.COV2.S at low or high dose, single or two shots; about 5 received placebo; per-sample allocation not given. Sample collection was performed on day 63 after the first vaccine or placebo injection. The input for sequencing was peripheral blood, taken in a trial of Ad26.COV2.S vaccine versus placebo. All receptors derive from a person between 18 and 65 years old who received the Ad26.COV2.S COVID-19 vaccine or a placebo.

Here the CDR3 reads CASSGGTGGPYNEQFF. CDR3 DNA: TGTGCCAGCAGCGGGGGGACAGGGGGCCCCTACAATGAGCAGTTCTTC. J is TRBJ2-1 and V is TRBV5-6; 12 nucleotides match TRBD1. Per the germline V gene, CDR1 is SGHDT and CDR2 is YYEEEE. The CDR3 runs 16 residues. V trimming: 4 bases; J trimming: 2 bases; junction bases outside the gene matches: 4. The variable domain in full, with the rest retrieved from reference TRBV5-6 and TRBJ2-1, is DAGVTQSPTHLIKTRGQQVTLRCSPKSGHDTVSWYQQALGQGPQFIFQYYEEEERQRGNFPDRFSGHQFPNYSSELNVNALLLGDSALYLCASSGGTGGPYNEQFFGPGTRLTVL.

The V and J genes are TRBV12-5 and TRBJ1-4, with D maybe TRBD1 (5 bases). Trimming stripped 3 bases from V and 4 bases from J, with 9 bases between. The CDR3 runs 14 residues. Germline V lookup: CDR1 LGHNT, CDR2 FRNRAP. CDR3 nucleotide sequence: TGTGCTAGTGGTTTTGGGGGGAATAATGAAAAACTGTTTTTT. Translation gives CASGFGGNNEKLFF.

V usage is TRBV11-2 and J usage is TRBJ1-3; 9 bases line up with TRBD1. The CDR3 has 17 residues. Trimming at V came to 4 bases and at J to 0 bases, leaving 7 bases not matched to a gene. CDR1 is SGHAT and CDR2 is FQNNGV in the germline V gene. The CDR3: CASSWTTGGNSGNTIYF. CDR3 nucleotides: TGTGCCAGCAGCTGGACCACAGGGGGCAACTCTGGAAACACCATATATTTT.

Only a few counts were recorded for this clone. The chain carries TRBV5-1 and TRBJ2-1, with 11 positions matching TRBD2. V dropped 0 bases and J dropped 2; count of bases not matched to a gene: 10. Germline V gene sequence: CDR1 SGHRS, CDR2 YFSETQ. The CDR3 totals 19 residues. For the CDR3, the DNA is TGCGCCAGCAGCTTGGATGGGACTAGCGGTTCTTTGGCCTACAATGAGCAGTTCTTC. Protein: CASSLDGTSGSLAYNEQFF.

The V gene is TRBV6-5, the J gene TRBJ1-2; TRBD1 aligns across 9 bases. CDR1 MNHEY and CDR2 SVGAGI come from the germline V gene. Trimming removed 5 bases from V and 6 bases from J; junction bases left unmatched: 4. This CDR3 is 13 amino acids long. The CDR3 loop is CASSPRTGDGYTF. DNA of the CDR3: TGTGCCAGCAGTCCTCGGACAGGGGATGGCTACACCTTC.

V and J are TRBV5-1 and TRBJ1-2; no definite D call. Trimming took 7 bases from V and 2 from J, leaving 18 bases between them. This CDR3 has 15 residues. CDR1 and CDR2 (germline): SGHRS, YFSETQ. In nucleotides, the CDR3 is TGCGCCAGCCAACTAGACTGGACGGCAAACTATGGCTACACCTTC. Translating gives CASQLDWTANYGYTF.

CDR3 sequence: CASSYSWAKANYGYTF. CDR3 DNA sequence: TGTGCCAGCAGTTACTCGTGGGCCAAAGCTAACTATGGCTACACCTTC. V gene TRBV6-5 combines with J gene TRBJ1-2; no definite D call. Germline CDR1 and CDR2: MNHEY and SVGAGI. V dropped 0 bases and J dropped 0 bases, with 11 bases sitting between them. This CDR3 comprises 16 residues.

The chain recombines TRBV30 with TRBJ1-1; D remains unclear. Germline loops: CDR1 GTSNPN, CDR2 SVGIG (reference sequence). Trimming cost V 4 bases and J 6 bases, with 18 bases left between them. The CDR3 has 14 amino acids. CDR3 sequence: CAWTPWGLVAEAFF. The CDR3 bases are TGTGCCTGGACCCCCTGGGGTCTAGTAGCTGAAGCTTTCTTT.

This chain connects TRBV10-3 to TRBJ1-1, with a weak D call TRBD1 (5 bases). The germline V gene encodes CDR1 ENHRY and CDR2 SYGVKD. V lost 2 bases and J 5 bases, leaving 6 bases between the germline ends. The CDR3 spans 12 residues. In nucleotides, the CDR3 is TGTGCCATCAGTGAGAAGGGGACTGAAGCTTTCTTT. This encodes CAISEKGTEAFF.

The chain has TRBV18 and TRBJ2-7; D is perhaps TRBD1 or TRBD2 (5 bases each). The CDR3 has 14 amino acids. The V gene's germline CDR1 is KGHSH and CDR2 LQKENI. V was clipped by 1 base and J by 0 bases, with 7 bases between them. As DNA, the CDR3 is TGTGCCAGCTCACCACGGGACCCCTCCTACGAGCAGTACTTC. It encodes CASSPRDPSYEQYF.

In regard to this clone: The junction departs from germline at one end; a sequencing error may be responsible. V usage is TRBV18 and J usage is TRBJ2-7, with a possible D match to TRBD1 (6 bases). This CDR3 contains 15 residues. Germline CDR1 reads KGHSH; CDR2 reads LQKENI. CDR3 in amino acids: CASSPPSRGSHEQYF. The CDR3 bases are TGTGCCAGCTCACCACCGAGCAGGGGCTCCCACGAGCAGTACTTC.

V usage is TRBV10-1 and J usage is TRBJ2-1; D could derive from TRBD1 or TRBD2 (5 bases each). CDR1 and CDR2 from the germline V gene are WNHNN and SYGVQD (reference sequence). There are 14 residues in the CDR3. Trimming shortened V by 3 bases and J by 1 base, and 7 bases separated the two germline ends. The CDR3 is CASSDGGSYNEQFF. The DNA of the CDR3 is TGCGCCAGCAGTGATGGGGGTTCCTACAATGAGCAGTTCTTC.

The V and J genes are TRBV5-1 and TRBJ2-7; D is unresolved. CDR3 length: 12 amino acids. The V and J ends lost 1 base and 5 bases respectively, with 7 bases between them. CDR1 is SGHRS, CDR2 YFSETQ, per germline. Here the CDR3 reads CASSLSFDEQYF. The CDR3 bases are TGCGCCAGCAGCTTGTCCTTCGACGAGCAGTACTTC.

Details on this clone: Relative to the germline gene, one junction end is altered; a read error may explain this. V gene TRBV6-2 or TRBV6-3 combines with J gene TRBJ2-6; D is ambiguous. The CDR3 consists of 13 residues. Germline CDR1 reads MNHEY; CDR2 reads SVGEGT. CDR3 sequence reads: CASSNSGANVLTF. The CDR3 bases are TGTGCCAGCAGTAACTCTGGGGCCAACGTCCTGACTTTC.

J is TRBJ2-7 and V is TRBV6-5, with TRBD1 matching over 10 bases. The CDR3 has 15 amino acids. Germline lookup yields CDR1 MNHEY and CDR2 SVGAGI. Trimming took 2 bases from V and 4 from J; bases not matched to a gene: 5. CDR3 sequence: CASSYQGTGEYEQYF. The CDR3 DNA sequence: TGTGCCAGCAGTTACCAGGGGACAGGGGAGTACGAGCAGTACTTC.

The V call is TRBV5-1, the J call TRBJ2-5; D is ambiguous. Germline-derived CDR1 and CDR2 are SGHRS and YFSETQ. The V end lost 1 base, the J end lost 0 bases, and 10 bases lay between the germline ends. CDR3 length: 15 amino acids. The CDR3 loop is CASSLSGVNQETQYF. CDR3 sequence (DNA): TGCGCCAGCAGCTTGAGTGGGGTGAACCAAGAGACCCAGTACTTC. The whole variable domain, filled in from reference TRBV5-1 and TRBJ2-5, reads KAGVTQTPRYLIKTRGQQVTLSCSPISGHRSVSWYQQTPGQGLQFLFEYFSETQRNKGNFPGRFSGRQFSNSRSEMNVSTLELGDSALYLCASSLSGVNQETQYFGPGTRLLVL.

This sequence joins TRBV5-1 and TRBJ2-7, with TRBD2 identical over 11 bases. The V gene's germline CDR1 is SGHRS and CDR2 YFSETQ. CDR3 length: 15 residues. Trimming took 0 bases from V and 3 from J; bases not matched to a gene: 2. CDR3 nucleotide sequence: TGCGCCAGCAGCTTGGCTAGCGGGGGGTACTACGAGCAGTACTTC. It specifies CASSLASGGYYEQYF.

In nucleotides, the CDR3 is TGCAGTGCTAGTCTCCTTCAGGGGATAGAGACCCAGTACTTC. This translates into CSASLLQGIETQYF. The rearrangement uses TRBV20-1 and TRBJ2-5; weak D call: TRBD1 (6 bases). The CDR3 loop spans 14 amino acids. V was shortened by 3 bases and J by 4 bases, with 15 bases between the two germline ends. Germline CDR1 and CDR2: DFQATT and SNEGSKA (reference sequence).

The chain recombines TRBV6-5 with TRBJ2-1; D gene ambiguous. This CDR3 has 14 amino acids. V was clipped by 6 bases and J by 0 bases, with 9 bases between them. The germline V gene has CDR1 MNHEY and CDR2 SVGAGI. The CDR3 is CASSLGHSYNEQFF. CDR3 coding DNA: TGTGCCAGCAGCCTCGGCCACTCCTACAATGAGCAGTTCTTC.

This clone was found once. The genes are TRBV29-1 and TRBJ2-1; D unclear. This CDR3 has 14 residues. Germline V lookup: CDR1 SQVTM, CDR2 ANQGSEA. V lost 4 bases to trimming and J lost 6 bases, with 16 bases between them. CDR3 nucleotides: TGCAGCGTTGCCCTTAGGGTGGGCGGCAATGAGCAGTTCTTC. Translated, it gives CSVALRVGGNEQFF.

V is TRBV6-2 or TRBV6-3 and J is TRBJ2-5; D possibly corresponds to TRBD1 (5 bases). V dropped 6 bases and J dropped 5 bases, with 19 bases sitting between them. The CDR3 is made up of 15 amino acids. Germline loops: CDR1 MNHEY, CDR2 SVGEGT. Here the CDR3 reads CASSQGASRRETQYF. Written as DNA, the CDR3 is TGTGCCAGCAGCCAAGGGGCCTCCCGAAGGGAGACCCAGTACTTC.

The chain joins TRBV9 to TRBJ2-3; maybe TRBD2 (6 bases). The germline gives CDR1 SGDLS, CDR2 YYNGEE. The CDR3 has 17 amino acids. With 2 bases removed from V and 7 bases from J, the gap between germline ends came to 23 bases. The CDR3 bases are TGTGCCAGCAGCGTGACCGGGACTCCCGTAGTGGGGAATACGCAGTATTTT. Its protein is CASSVTGTPVVGNTQYF.

The rearrangement uses TRBV7-2 and TRBJ2-2; tentative D call: TRBD1 (6 bases). Trimming took 11 bases from V and 2 from J, leaving 18 bases between them. The CDR3 has 15 amino acids. The germline V gene encodes CDR1 SGHTA and CDR2 FQGNSA. CDR3 DNA sequence: TGTGCCGGCAATCTAGGACAGACTAACACCGGGGAGCTGTTTTTT. This codes for CAGNLGQTNTGELFF.

The gene calls are TRBV7-6 and TRBJ2-5; D remains unclear. From germline, CDR1 is SGHVS and CDR2 FNYEAQ. This CDR3 has 17 amino acids. Deletions cut 1 base from V and 1 base from J, with 16 bases between. CDR3 region: CASSLGVQAGLQETQYF. The CDR3 DNA reads as TGTGCCAGCAGCTTAGGAGTCCAGGCAGGCCTCCAAGAGACCCAGTACTTC.

This clone was found once. This sequence joins TRBV6-5 and TRBJ2-4, with D perhaps TRBD2 (5 bases). Germline V gene data show CDR1 as MNHEY and CDR2 as SVGAGI. This CDR3 comprises 14 residues. The germline V and J ends were trimmed by 11 bases and 0 bases, with 14 bases remaining between them. CDR3 DNA: TGTGCCGCAGGACCCGGGGTAGCCAAAAACATTCAGTACTTC. This gives the protein CAAGPGVAKNIQYF.

The chain recombines TRBV19 with TRBJ2-2; D possibly corresponds to TRBD2 (6 bases). The CDR3 is made up of 17 amino acids. Trimming stripped 4 bases from V and 7 bases from J, with 22 bases between. Germline V CDR1 and CDR2: LNHDA, SQIVND (reference sequence). In DNA, the CDR3 is TGTGCCAGTAGTACGTCTGTGATGCGGGACTTGGGCGGGGAGCTGTTTTTT. It encodes CASSTSVMRDLGGELFF.

CDR3 region: CASSLVAGTDTQYF. For the CDR3, the DNA is TGTGCCAGCAGCTTAGTCGCGGGTACAGATACGCAGTATTTT. V gene TRBV5-5 combines with J gene TRBJ2-3, with D possibly being TRBD2 (5 bases). The CDR3 contains 14 residues. V gave up 2 bases and J gave up 3 bases, with 10 bases separating them. Per the germline V gene, CDR1 is SGHKS and CDR2 is YYEKEE (reference sequence).

The chain couples TRBV7-2 to TRBJ1-5; the match to TRBD1 covers 8 bases. Germline CDR1 reads SGHTA; CDR2 reads FQGNSA. With 0 bases clipped from V and 2 bases from J, the junction kept 3 bases outside the gene matches. CDR3 length: 16 amino acids. Here the CDR3 reads CASSLAADRGNQPQHF. CDR3 DNA: TGTGCCAGCAGCTTAGCGGCGGACAGGGGCAATCAGCCCCAGCATTTT.